This TCR beta chain was documented in a study of T cells in Graves' hyperthyroidism and ophthalmopathy. Across the study: Peripheral blood was obtained at initial diagnosis, preceding any treatment.

This clonotype was recorded at least ten times. At one of its ends the junction is not consistent with the germline gene, which may arise from a read error. Looked up from germline, CDR1 is DFQATT and CDR2 is SNEGSKA (reference sequence). There are 11 residues in the CDR3. The CDR3 regions of TCR beta were amplified from RNA transcripts. TCR CDR3 regions were first amplified by RT-PCR with HTBI primers. TCRdb reprocessed the multiplex PCR reads with MiXCR, giving one entry per CDR3 protein. Among under 750,000 distinct CDR3 sequences listed, approximately 19% were seen once. Uncontrolled infection, other autoimmune disease, pregnancy or lactation disqualified patients from enrolment. PBMCs stemmed from more than 7.5 ml fresh peripheral blood.

The chain combines TRBV20-1 with TRBJ2-3; D is undetermined. The clonotype comes from a woman in her forties or fifties with Graves' hyperthyroidism that later progressed to Graves' ophthalmopathy. Material for sequencing was blood. CDR3: CSVLSIDTQYF. In DNA form, the CDR3 reads TGCAGTGTTCTCAGCATAGATACGCAGTATTTT.